This T cell receptor (beta chain) was recovered during a study of vaccination and CD4 T cells after COVID-19. Treatment in this sample: roughly ten-day PBMC culture with coronavirus spike peptide pools or control peptides (ViraFEST assay). Following expansion of antigen-specific T cells with peptide pools, ViraFEST then sequenced TCRs. Cells received half-medium changes with fresh IL-2 medium on days 3 and 7. Trimming took off 3 bases at V and 6 bases at J, with 14 bases between the two ends. The CDR3 is 14 amino acids. Germline-derived CDR1 and CDR2 are MNHEY and SVGAGI. Details on this clonotype: What it binds is not known.

The assay that was used to sequence DNA from cultured CD4+ T cells was the Oncomine TCR Beta short-read assay. TCRdb processed the PCR reads anew with MiXCR; each CDR3 protein has one entry. The table includes about 24,000 distinct CDR3 sequences, 50% to 70% detected once. This sequence originates from a human donor who received a COVID-19 vaccine. The sequencing here drew on CD4+ T cells from blood, cultured in vitro, taken after SARS-CoV-2 vaccination. The chain is built from TRBV6-5 and TRBJ1-1; weak D call: TRBD1 (5 bases). CDR3 bases: TGTGCCAGCAGTTATACCGGGGCGGGAGCTGAAGCTTTCTTT. This sequence encodes CASSYTGAGAEAFF.